This T cell receptor (beta chain) comes out of a study of T cells in Graves' hyperthyroidism and ophthalmopathy. General study results and limits: Ophthalmopathy was distinguished from stable hyperthyroidism by 13 V-J signatures.

Diagnosis relied on clinical symptoms, serum thyroxine and TRAb, thyroid ultrasound and orbital computed tomography. Blood was obtained at the first hyperthyroidism diagnosis, which preceded any ophthalmopathy symptoms. This clonotype was seen many times. Antigen: not known. Researchers amplified the TCR beta CDR3 regions from RNA transcripts. Using the HTBI primer set, a first-round RT-PCR was run on the TCR CDR3. In TCRdb, the multiplex PCR reads were re-called with MiXCR into one record per CDR3 protein. The table has 110,000 to 150,000 distinct CDR3 sequences, roughly 23% seen once; the top ten hold more than 60%. The TCR was taken from a woman between 45 and 60 years old with Graves' hyperthyroidism that later progressed to Graves' ophthalmopathy. The source material was blood.

CDR3 DNA sequence: TGTGCCAGCAGCCAAGGGGACACGACCTACGAGCAGTACTTC. This codes for CASSQGDTTYEQYF. The V gene is TRBV3-1, the J gene TRBJ2-7, with D perhaps TRBD1 (6 bases). The CDR3 has 14 residues. The V gene's germline CDR1 is LGHDT and CDR2 YNNKEL (reference sequence). V was clipped by 1 base and J by 2 bases, with 9 bases between them.